These 15 T cell receptor beta chains were all obtained from the same sample, sequenced in a study of PD-L1 blockade in urothelial cancer. The protocol was immunoSEQ multiplex PCR, while the TCRdb copy is restricted to in-frame clones and leaves out a portion. The sample holds around 110,000 clones, around 89% seen once. Documented time point: peripheral blood 6 weeks after treatment start. Here the sequenced sample was PBMCs, taken around atezolizumab (anti-PD-L1) treatment. All receptors derive from a man between 60 and 70 years old with urothelial cancer.

V is TRBV28 and J is TRBJ2-5, with 10 positions matching TRBD1. The V and J ends lost 5 bases and 5 bases, in that order; junction bases with no gene match: 2. The CDR3 covers 13 residues. Germline V gene data show CDR1 as MDHEN and CDR2 as SYDVKM. The CDR3 loop reads CASSRQGAETQYF. In DNA form, the CDR3 reads TGTGCCAGCAGTCGACAGGGGGCTGAGACCCAGTACTTC.

The J gene is TRBJ2-7, the V gene TRBV6-5; perhaps TRBD1 as D (6 bases). In germline, CDR1 is MNHEY, CDR2 SVGAGI. V was cut by 5 bases and J by 4 bases, with 9 bases left in between. CDR3 length: 12 residues. The DNA of the CDR3 is TGTGCCAGCAGTCAAGGGGGTTACGAGCAGTACTTC. It translates to CASSQGGYEQYF.

The rearrangement links TRBV5-1 to TRBJ2-2; 8 bases are a match to TRBD2. The trim removed 4 bases at V and 0 bases at J, leaving 11 bases unmatched. In germline, CDR1 is SGHRS, CDR2 YFSETQ. This CDR3 has 18 amino acids. The CDR3, as DNA: TGCGCCAGCAGCGGGAACATAGCGGGAAGCGCGAACACCGGGGAGCTGTTTTTT. Amino acid sequence: CASSGNIAGSANTGELFF.

The chain recombines TRBV4-1 with TRBJ1-2, with a tentative D call TRBD1 (5 bases). V was trimmed by 6 bases and J by 2 bases, leaving 16 bases between them. Looked up from germline, CDR1 is MGHRA and CDR2 is YSYEKL. The CDR3 is 15 residues long. The CDR3 spells CASRRDSGGNYGYTF. In DNA, the CDR3 is TGCGCCAGCAGACGAGACAGTGGGGGGAACTATGGCTACACCTTC.

The V call is TRBV30, the J call TRBJ2-5; perhaps TRBD1 as D (5 bases). V lost 1 base and J 0 bases, leaving 6 bases between the germline ends. In germline, CDR1 is GTSNPN, CDR2 SVGIG (reference sequence). This CDR3 comprises 13 residues. In DNA, the CDR3 is TGTGCCTGGAGTGGGGGCGACCAAGAGACCCAGTACTTC. It yields the protein CAWSGGDQETQYF. Looking up the rest from reference TRBV30 and TRBJ2-5 gives the full variable domain: SQTIHQWPATLVQPVGSPLSLECTVEGTSNPNLYWYRQAAGRGLQLLFYSVGIGQISSEVPQNLSASRPQDRQFILSSKKLLLSDSGFYLCAWSGGDQETQYFGPGTRLLVL.

The chain carries TRBV5-1 and TRBJ2-5, with 10 bases lining up with TRBD1. This CDR3 comprises 17 residues. The germline gives CDR1 SGHRS, CDR2 YFSETQ. After removal of 3 bases from V and 5 bases from J, the junction contained 13 bases not matched to a gene. CDR3 in amino acids: CASSSGGTGVPAETQYF. As DNA, the CDR3 is TGCGCCAGCAGCTCGGGGGGGACAGGGGTCCCCGCGGAGACCCAGTACTTC.

The chain links TRBV6-1 to TRBJ2-3, with D possibly being TRBD1 (6 bases). V lost 6 bases and J 2 bases, leaving 15 bases between the germline ends. Germline CDR1 reads MNHNS; CDR2 reads SASEGT. The CDR3 consists of 15 residues. CDR3 residues: CASRFLAGDTDTQYF. CDR3 bases: TGTGCCAGCAGGTTCTTGGCAGGGGACACAGATACGCAGTATTTT.

V usage is TRBV2 and J usage is TRBJ2-1; 9 bases align to TRBD1. The CDR3 sequence is 15 residues long. Per the germline V gene, CDR1 is SNHLY and CDR2 is FYNNEI. The ends lost 6 bases at V and 2 bases at J; junction bases unmatched: 5. CDR3 in amino acids: CASSDRQGAYNEQFF. In DNA, the CDR3 is TGTGCCAGCAGCGATCGACAGGGGGCCTACAATGAGCAGTTCTTC. The full variable domain, with the rest looked up from reference TRBV2 and TRBJ2-1, is EPEVTQTPSHQVTQMGQEVILRCVPISNHLYFYWYRQILGQKVEFLVSFYNNEISEKSEIFDDQFSVERPDGSNFTLKIRSTKLEDSAMYFCASSDRQGAYNEQFFGPGTRLTVL.

V is TRBV7-2 and J is TRBJ2-5; 9 positions agree with TRBD1. The V segment lost 1 base and the J segment 0 bases; nucleotides outside the gene matches: 3. The length of the CDR3 is 16 residues. Looked up from germline, CDR1 is SGHTA and CDR2 is FQGNSA. This chain's CDR3 is CASSLVGTGNQETQYF. The CDR3 DNA is TGTGCCAGCAGCTTAGTGGGGACAGGGAACCAAGAGACCCAGTACTTC.

This clone was found once. The V call is TRBV27, the J call TRBJ2-7; a weak D match, TRBD2 (6 bases). V was cut by 0 bases and J by 4 bases, with 16 bases left in between. The CDR3 is 16 amino acids. The germline V gene encodes CDR1 MNHEY and CDR2 SMNVEV (reference sequence). The CDR3 nucleotides read TGTGCCAGCAGTTTATCCGGGGGTGGATGGCGATACGAGCAGTACTTC. This gives the protein CASSLSGGGWRYEQYF.

The chain combines TRBV27 with TRBJ2-3, with TRBD2 matching 7 bases. Germline V gene data show CDR1 as MNHEY and CDR2 as SMNVEV (reference sequence). The CDR3 length is 15 residues. J was trimmed by 7 bases and V by 5 bases; bases with no gene match: 12. The CDR3 nucleotides are TGTGCCAGCAGTCCGTCGAAGGGCGGGAGATATACGCAGTATTTT. Its protein is CASSPSKGGRYTQYF.

Only one count was recorded for this clone. The J gene is TRBJ1-5, the V gene TRBV19; D remains ambiguous. This CDR3 has 14 residues. Trimming shortened V by 7 bases and J by 1 base, and 11 bases separated the two germline ends. In germline, CDR1 is LNHDA, CDR2 SQIVND (reference sequence). This chain's CDR3 is CASTLRKSNQPQHF. CDR3 nucleotides: TGTGCCAGTACCCTCAGGAAGAGCAATCAGCCCCAGCATTTT.

The chain carries TRBV28 and TRBJ2-7; D possibly corresponds to TRBD2 (5 bases). The CDR3 spans 16 residues. In germline, CDR1 is MDHEN, CDR2 SYDVKM. Trimming removed 4 bases from V and 2 bases from J, with 18 bases in between. CDR3 sequence (DNA): TGTGCCAGCAGTTCCCCGGGGTACCCTAGGGCCTACGAGCAGTACTTC. Its protein product is CASSSPGYPRAYEQYF.

The chain uses TRBV7-2 and TRBJ2-6; D remains ambiguous. V was shortened by 4 bases and J by 0 bases, with 4 bases between the two germline ends. Germline CDR1 reads SGHTA; CDR2 reads FQGNSA. The CDR3 is 14 residues long. CDR3 sequence reads: CASSSDSGANVLTF. The CDR3 DNA reads as TGTGCCAGCAGCTCAGACTCTGGGGCCAACGTCCTGACTTTC.

This chain connects TRBV6-4 to TRBJ1-4; the D is unclear. V was clipped by 3 bases and J by 0 bases, with 8 bases between them. Germline V gives CDR1 MRHNA, CDR2 SNTAGT. This CDR3 is built from 15 residues. CDR3 region: CASSEGRATNEKLFF. Here the CDR3 DNA reads TGTGCCAGCAGTGAAGGGAGGGCAACTAATGAAAAACTGTTTTTT.